Given below is one TCR beta chain in context. Repertoires were generated with immunoSEQ multiplex PCR, while TCRdb's copy carries only in-frame clones and drops some. The table shows about 250,000 clones, with 75% to 90% occurring only once. This sample is drawn from a study of blood T cell repertoires in COVID-19. About the research overall: Whether acute or convalescent, the COVID-19 samples came from the United States, Italy and Spain.

The receptor comes from a woman younger than 30 who had recovered from COVID-19. The sequenced material came from PBMCs or T cells enriched from blood (not recorded which).

The CDR3 nucleotides are TGTGCCAGCAGCGGTTCCATGAGGGGGCGAGCCGAATTCACTGAAGCTTTCTTT. It codes for CASSGSMRGRAEFTEAFF. The chain has TRBV5-6 and TRBJ1-1; 7 positions agree with TRBD1. V dropped 4 bases and J dropped 4; count of bases not matched to a gene: 19. There are 18 residues in the CDR3. CDR1 SGHDT and CDR2 YYEEEE come from the germline V gene.